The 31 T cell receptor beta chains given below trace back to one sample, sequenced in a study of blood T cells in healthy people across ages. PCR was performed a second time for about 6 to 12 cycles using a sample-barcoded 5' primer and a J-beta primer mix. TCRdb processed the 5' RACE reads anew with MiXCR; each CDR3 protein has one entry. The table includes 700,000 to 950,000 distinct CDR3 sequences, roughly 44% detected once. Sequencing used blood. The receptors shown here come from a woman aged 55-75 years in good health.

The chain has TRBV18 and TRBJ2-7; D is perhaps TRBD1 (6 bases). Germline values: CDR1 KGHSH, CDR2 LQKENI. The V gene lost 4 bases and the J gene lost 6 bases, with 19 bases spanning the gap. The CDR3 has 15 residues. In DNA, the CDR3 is TGTGCCAGCTCACGGATTACAGGGCCTCCGGCCGAGCAGTACTTC. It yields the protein CASSRITGPPAEQYF.

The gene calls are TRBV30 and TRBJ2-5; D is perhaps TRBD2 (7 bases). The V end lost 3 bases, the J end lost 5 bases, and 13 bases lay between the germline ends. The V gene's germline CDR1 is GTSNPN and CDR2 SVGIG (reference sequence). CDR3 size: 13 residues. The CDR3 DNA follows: TGTGCCTGGAGCCGGGGGGCCAGGGAGACCCAGTACTTC. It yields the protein CAWSRGARETQYF. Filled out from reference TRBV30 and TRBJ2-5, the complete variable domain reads SQTIHQWPATLVQPVGSPLSLECTVEGTSNPNLYWYRQAAGRGLQLLFYSVGIGQISSEVPQNLSASRPQDRQFILSSKKLLLSDSGFYLCAWSRGARETQYFGPGTRLLVL.

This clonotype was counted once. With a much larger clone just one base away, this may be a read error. CDR3 sequence: CASRVDRPNRPQHF. CDR3 sequence (DNA): TGTGCCAGCAGAGTAGACAGGCCAAATCGGCCCCAGCATTTT. The chain recombines TRBV6-1 with TRBJ1-5; possibly TRBD1 for D (6 bases). Germline CDR1 and CDR2: MNHNS and SASEGT. The CDR3 runs to 14 residues.

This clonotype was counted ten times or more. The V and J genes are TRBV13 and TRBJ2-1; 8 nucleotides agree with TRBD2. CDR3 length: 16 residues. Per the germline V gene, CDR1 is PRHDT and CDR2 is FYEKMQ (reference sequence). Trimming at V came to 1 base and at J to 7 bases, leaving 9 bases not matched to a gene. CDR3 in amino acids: CASSLDPTSGANEQFF. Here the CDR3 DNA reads TGTGCCAGCAGCTTAGATCCCACTAGCGGAGCTAATGAGCAGTTCTTC.

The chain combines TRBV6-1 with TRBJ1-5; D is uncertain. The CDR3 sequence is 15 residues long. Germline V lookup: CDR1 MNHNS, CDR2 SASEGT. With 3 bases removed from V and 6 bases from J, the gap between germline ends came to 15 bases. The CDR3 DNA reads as TGTGCCAGCAGTGACCCCGCGGGAATGATTCAGCCCCAGCATTTT. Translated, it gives CASSDPAGMIQPQHF.

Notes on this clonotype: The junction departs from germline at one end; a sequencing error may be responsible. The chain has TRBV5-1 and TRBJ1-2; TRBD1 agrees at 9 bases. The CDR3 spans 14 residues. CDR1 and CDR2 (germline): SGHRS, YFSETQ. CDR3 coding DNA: TGCGCCCGCAGCGGGACAGGGTTTAACTATGGCTACACCTTC. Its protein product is CARSGTGFNYGYTF.

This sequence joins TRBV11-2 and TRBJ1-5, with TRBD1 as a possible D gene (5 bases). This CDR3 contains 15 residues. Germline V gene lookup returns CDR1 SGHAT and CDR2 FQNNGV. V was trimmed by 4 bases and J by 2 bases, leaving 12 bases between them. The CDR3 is CASSSVQGGNQPQHF. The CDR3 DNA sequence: TGTGCCAGCAGCTCCGTCCAGGGTGGCAATCAGCCCCAGCATTTT.

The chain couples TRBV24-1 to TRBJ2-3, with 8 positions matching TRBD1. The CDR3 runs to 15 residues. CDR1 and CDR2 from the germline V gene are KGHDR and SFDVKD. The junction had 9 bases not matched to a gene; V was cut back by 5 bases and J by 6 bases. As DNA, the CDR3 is TGTGCCACCAGTGTACCGGGACAGGCGCCCGATACGCAGTATTTT. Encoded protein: CATSVPGQAPDTQYF.

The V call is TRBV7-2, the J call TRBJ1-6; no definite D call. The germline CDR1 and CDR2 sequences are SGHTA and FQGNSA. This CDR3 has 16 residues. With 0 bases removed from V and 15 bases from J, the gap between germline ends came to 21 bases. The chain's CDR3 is CASSLAAGSRQRLLHF. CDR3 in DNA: TGTGCCAGCAGCTTAGCTGCGGGCTCGCGCCAACGACTCCTCCACTTT.

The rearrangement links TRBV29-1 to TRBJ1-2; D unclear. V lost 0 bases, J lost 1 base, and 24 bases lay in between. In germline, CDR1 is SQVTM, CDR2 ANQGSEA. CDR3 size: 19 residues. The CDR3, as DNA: TGCAGCGTTGAAGATCCTAGGGTGCGCCGGGAAAGCCATAACTATGGCTACACCTTC. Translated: CSVEDPRVRRESHNYGYTF.

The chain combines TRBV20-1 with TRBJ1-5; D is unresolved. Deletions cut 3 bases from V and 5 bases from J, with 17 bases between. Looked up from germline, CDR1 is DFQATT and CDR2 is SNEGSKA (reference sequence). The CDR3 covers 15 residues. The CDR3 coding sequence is TGCAGTGCTAGCCCTAACACATTACAGCATCAGCCCCAGCATTTT. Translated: CSASPNTLQHQPQHF.

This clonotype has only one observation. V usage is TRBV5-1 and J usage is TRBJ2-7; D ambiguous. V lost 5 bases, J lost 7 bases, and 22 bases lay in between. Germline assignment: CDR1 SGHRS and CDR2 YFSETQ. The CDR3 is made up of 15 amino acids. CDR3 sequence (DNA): TGCGCCAGCAGTGACTCTGGGCCCGGGCATGATGAGCAGTACTTC. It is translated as CASSDSGPGHDEQYF.

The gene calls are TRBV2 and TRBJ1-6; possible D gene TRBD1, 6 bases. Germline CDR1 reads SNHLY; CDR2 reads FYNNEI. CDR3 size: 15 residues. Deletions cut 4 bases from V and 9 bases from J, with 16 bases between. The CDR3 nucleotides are TGTGCCAGCAGTGGCTGGTCAGGGGTGCGTTCACCCCTCCACTTT. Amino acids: CASSGWSGVRSPLHF. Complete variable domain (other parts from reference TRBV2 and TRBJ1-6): EPEVTQTPSHQVTQMGQEVILRCVPISNHLYFYWYRQILGQKVEFLVSFYNNEISEKSEIFDDQFSVERPDGSNFTLKIRSTKLEDSAMYFCASSGWSGVRSPLHFGNGTRLTVT.

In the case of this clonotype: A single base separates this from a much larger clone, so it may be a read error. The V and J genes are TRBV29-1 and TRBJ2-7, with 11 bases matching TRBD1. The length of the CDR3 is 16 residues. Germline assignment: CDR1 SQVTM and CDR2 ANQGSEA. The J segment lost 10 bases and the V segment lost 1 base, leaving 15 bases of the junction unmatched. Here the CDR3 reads CSVEGRRTGGPEAQYF. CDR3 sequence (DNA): TGCAGCGTTGAAGGGAGGCGGACAGGGGGCCCAGAGGCCCAGTACTTC.

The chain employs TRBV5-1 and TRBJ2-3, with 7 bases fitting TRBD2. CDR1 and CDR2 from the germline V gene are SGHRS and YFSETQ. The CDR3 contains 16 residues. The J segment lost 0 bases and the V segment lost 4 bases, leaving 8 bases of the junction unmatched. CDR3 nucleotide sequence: TGCGCCAGCAGCCTTGGACTAGTCCCTAGCACAGATACGCAGTATTTT. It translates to CASSLGLVPSTDTQYF.

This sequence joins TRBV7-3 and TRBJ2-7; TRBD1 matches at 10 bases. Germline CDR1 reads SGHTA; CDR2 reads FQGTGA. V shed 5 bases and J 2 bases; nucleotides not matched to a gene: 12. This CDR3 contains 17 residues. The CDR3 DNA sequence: TGTGCCAGCAGCCGCTCCGAGACAGGGGGCCTTACCTACGAGCAGTACTTC. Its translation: CASSRSETGGLTYEQYF.

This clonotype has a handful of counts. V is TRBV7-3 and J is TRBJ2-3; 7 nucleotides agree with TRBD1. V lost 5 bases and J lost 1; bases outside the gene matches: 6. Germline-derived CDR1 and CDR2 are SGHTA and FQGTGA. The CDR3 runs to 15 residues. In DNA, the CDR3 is TGTGCCAGCAGCCCACAGGGGTCCCGCACAGATACGCAGTATTTT. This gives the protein CASSPQGSRTDTQYF.

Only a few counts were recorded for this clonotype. In DNA, the CDR3 is TGTGCCATCAGCCCCGGGACAGGCGATTCGCGGGAGACCCAGTACTTC. Translated, it gives CAISPGTGDSRETQYF. The rearrangement joins TRBV10-3 to TRBJ2-5, with 8 bases aligning to TRBD1. Trimming took 6 bases from V and 5 from J; bases not matched to a gene: 14. The germline V gene encodes CDR1 ENHRY and CDR2 SYGVKD. This CDR3 comprises 16 residues.

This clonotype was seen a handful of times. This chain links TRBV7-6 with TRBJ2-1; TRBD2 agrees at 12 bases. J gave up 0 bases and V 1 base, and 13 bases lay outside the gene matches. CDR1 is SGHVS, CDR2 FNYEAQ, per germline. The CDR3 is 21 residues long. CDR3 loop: CASSLVSSGGAYRRSYNEQFF. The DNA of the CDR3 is TGTGCCAGCAGCTTAGTTTCTAGCGGGGGGGCCTACAGACGCTCCTACAATGAGCAGTTCTTC.

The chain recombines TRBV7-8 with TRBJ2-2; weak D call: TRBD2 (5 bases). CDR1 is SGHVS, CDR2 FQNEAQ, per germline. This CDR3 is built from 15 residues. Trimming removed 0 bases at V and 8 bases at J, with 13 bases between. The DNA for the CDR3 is TGTGCCAGCAGCTTAGCAGGAGGACGGGCTGGGGAGCTGTTTTTT. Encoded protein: CASSLAGGRAGELFF.

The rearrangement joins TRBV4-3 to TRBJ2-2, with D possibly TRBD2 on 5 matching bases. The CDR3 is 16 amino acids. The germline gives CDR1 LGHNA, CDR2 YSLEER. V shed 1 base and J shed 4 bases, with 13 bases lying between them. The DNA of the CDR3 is TGCGCCAGCAGCCAAGTCACCAGCGGCCTCACCGGGGAGCTGTTTTTT. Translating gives CASSQVTSGLTGELFF.

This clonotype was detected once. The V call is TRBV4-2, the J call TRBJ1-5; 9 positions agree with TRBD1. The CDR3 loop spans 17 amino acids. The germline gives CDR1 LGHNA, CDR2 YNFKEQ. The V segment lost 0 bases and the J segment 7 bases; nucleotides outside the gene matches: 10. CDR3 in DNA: TGTGCCAGCAGCCAAGAGCCGCTGGGACAGGGAGGACAGCCCCAGCATTTT. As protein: CASSQEPLGQGGQPQHF.

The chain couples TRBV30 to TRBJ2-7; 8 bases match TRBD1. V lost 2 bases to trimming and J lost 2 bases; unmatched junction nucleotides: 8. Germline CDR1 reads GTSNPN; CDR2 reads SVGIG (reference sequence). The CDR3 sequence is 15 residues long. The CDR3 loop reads CAWSPMTGAAYEQYF. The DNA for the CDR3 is TGTGCCTGGAGTCCCATGACAGGGGCGGCCTACGAGCAGTACTTC.

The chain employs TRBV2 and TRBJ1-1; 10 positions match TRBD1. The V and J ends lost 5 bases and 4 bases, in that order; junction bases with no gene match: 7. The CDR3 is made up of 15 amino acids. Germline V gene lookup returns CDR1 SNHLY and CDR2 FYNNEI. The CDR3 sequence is CASSNTGTGATEAFF. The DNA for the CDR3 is TGTGCCAGCAGTAATACCGGGACAGGGGCCACTGAAGCTTTCTTT.

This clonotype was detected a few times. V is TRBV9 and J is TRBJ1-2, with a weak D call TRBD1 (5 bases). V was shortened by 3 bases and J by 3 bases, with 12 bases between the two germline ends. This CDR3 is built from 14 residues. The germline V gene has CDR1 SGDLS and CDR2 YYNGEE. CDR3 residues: CASSAAGTDYGYTF. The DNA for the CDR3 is TGTGCCAGCAGCGCGGCCGGGACGGACTATGGCTACACCTTC.

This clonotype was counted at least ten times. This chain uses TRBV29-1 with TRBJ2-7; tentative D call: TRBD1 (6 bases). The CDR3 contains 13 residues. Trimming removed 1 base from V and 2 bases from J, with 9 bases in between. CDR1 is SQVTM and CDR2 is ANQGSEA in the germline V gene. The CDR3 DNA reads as TGCAGCGTTGAAGGGGGGCCCGCCTACGAGCAGTACTTC. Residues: CSVEGGPAYEQYF.

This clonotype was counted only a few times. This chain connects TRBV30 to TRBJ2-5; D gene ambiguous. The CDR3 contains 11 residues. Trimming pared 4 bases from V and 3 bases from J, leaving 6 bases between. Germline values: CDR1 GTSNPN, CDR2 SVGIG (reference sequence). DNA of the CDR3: TGTGCCTGGACTGGGAAAGAGACCCAGTACTTC. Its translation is CAWTGKETQYF.

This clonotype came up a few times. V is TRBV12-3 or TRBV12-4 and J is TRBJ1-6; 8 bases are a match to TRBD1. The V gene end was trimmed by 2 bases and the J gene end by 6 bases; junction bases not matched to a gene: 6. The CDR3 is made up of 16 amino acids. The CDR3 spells CASSLLIGQGNSPLHF. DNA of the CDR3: TGTGCCAGCAGTTTATTAATCGGACAGGGTAATTCACCCCTCCACTTT.

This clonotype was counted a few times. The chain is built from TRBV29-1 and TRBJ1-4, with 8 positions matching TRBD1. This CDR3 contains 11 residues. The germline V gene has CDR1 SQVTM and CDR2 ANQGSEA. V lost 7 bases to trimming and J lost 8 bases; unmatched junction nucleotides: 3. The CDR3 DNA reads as TGCAGCGCAGGGGGCGAGGAAAAACTGTTTTTT. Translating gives CSAGGEEKLFF.

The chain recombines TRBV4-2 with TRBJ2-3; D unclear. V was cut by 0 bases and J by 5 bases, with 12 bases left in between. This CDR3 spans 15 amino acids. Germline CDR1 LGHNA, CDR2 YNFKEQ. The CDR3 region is CASSQDWFGEDTQYF. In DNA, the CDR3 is TGTGCCAGCAGCCAAGACTGGTTCGGCGAAGATACGCAGTATTTT.

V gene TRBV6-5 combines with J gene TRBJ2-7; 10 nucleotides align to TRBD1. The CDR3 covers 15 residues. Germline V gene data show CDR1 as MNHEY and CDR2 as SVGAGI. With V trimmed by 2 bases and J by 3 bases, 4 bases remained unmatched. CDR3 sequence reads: CASSYRDRGNYEQYF. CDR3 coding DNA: TGTGCCAGCAGTTACAGGGACAGGGGAAACTACGAGCAGTACTTC.